These 7 T cell receptor beta chains share one sample of origin, sequenced in a study of identical twins. TCRdb re-analysed the 5' RACE reads in MiXCR, keeping a single row per CDR3 protein. This table has about 390,000 distinct CDR3 sequences, roughly 10% appearing once. The sample taken for sequencing was naive T cells sorted from blood. The receptors shown here come from a woman aged 50 to 60 in good health.

This chain joins TRBV15 and TRBJ1-1, with D hard to call. Deletions cut 5 bases from V and 3 bases from J, with 7 bases between. Germline-derived CDR1 and CDR2 are LNHNV and YYDKDF (reference sequence). CDR3 length: 12 residues. In nucleotides, the CDR3 is TGTGCCACCAGCGGGGATTACACTGAAGCTTTCTTT. This encodes CATSGDYTEAFF.

This sequence joins TRBV28 and TRBJ2-3, with TRBD1 identical over 7 bases. V shed 5 bases and J 2 bases; nucleotides not matched to a gene: 10. The germline V gene has CDR1 MDHEN and CDR2 SYDVKM. The CDR3 is 16 amino acids. This chain's CDR3 is CASSRVQGTYTDTQYF. CDR3 coding DNA: TGTGCCAGCAGTCGGGTACAGGGGACATACACAGATACGCAGTATTTT. The full variable domain, completed using reference TRBV28 and TRBJ2-3, is DVKVTQSSRYLVKRTGEKVFLECVQDMDHENMFWYRQDPGLGLRLIYFSYDVKMKEKGDIPEGYSVSREKKERFSLILESASTNQTSMYLCASSRVQGTYTDTQYFGPGTRLTVL.

The table lists this clonotype with many counts. The gene calls are TRBV20-1 and TRBJ1-5; 8 positions agree with TRBD1. Trimming at V came to 3 bases and at J to 0 bases, leaving 4 bases not matched to a gene. Per the germline V gene, CDR1 is DFQATT and CDR2 is SNEGSKA (reference sequence). This CDR3 spans 15 amino acids. The CDR3 region is CSARTGDYSNQPQHF. The CDR3 DNA follows: TGCAGTGCTAGGACAGGGGATTATAGCAATCAGCCCCAGCATTTT.

This clonotype was counted many times. The V gene is TRBV3-1, the J gene TRBJ2-7, with D hard to call. Trimming stripped 2 bases from V and 2 bases from J, with 10 bases between. CDR1 and CDR2 from the germline V gene are LGHDT and YNNKEL (reference sequence). CDR3 length equals 14 residues. The chain's CDR3 is CASSQLGEAYEQYF. The CDR3 DNA reads TGTGCCAGCAGCCAACTTGGTGAAGCCTACGAGCAGTACTTC.

V usage is TRBV6-5 and J usage is TRBJ2-1; weak D call: TRBD2 (6 bases). Germline CDR1 MNHEY, CDR2 SVGAGI. The CDR3 is 13 amino acids. V lost 8 bases and J lost 10, with 18 bases in between. CDR3 in DNA: TGTGCCAGCGGGGCTAGCGCCTATAAGGAGCAGTTCTTC. This translates into CASGASAYKEQFF.

This clonotype was detected many times. The V and J genes are TRBV12-3 or TRBV12-4 and TRBJ2-5; no firm D call. V shed 6 bases and J shed 3 bases, with 11 bases lying between them. The CDR3 consists of 13 residues. CDR3 in DNA: TGTGCCAGCAGGAAGATGGCAGAAGAGACCCAGTACTTC. Encoded protein: CASRKMAEETQYF.

This clonotype has ten or more counts. J is TRBJ2-3 and V is TRBV7-9; TRBD1 matches 8 bases. The CDR3 is 14 amino acids. The V gene's germline CDR1 is SEHNR and CDR2 FQNEAQ (reference sequence). Losses at the gene ends were 5 bases for V and 6 bases for J; bases not matched to a gene: 7. CDR3 amino acids: CASSMDRDADTQYF. In DNA, the CDR3 is TGTGCCAGCAGCATGGACAGGGATGCGGATACGCAGTATTTT.